The entry below gives a single TCR beta chain sequence along with its context. Primers for the PCR totalled 60 Vbeta and 13 Jbeta. Libraries were prepared by immunoSEQ multiplex PCR; TCRdb keeps only in-frame clonotypes and omits some of them. Here the sample table reports approximately 58,000 clones. From germline, CDR1 is PRHDT and CDR2 FYEKMQ (reference sequence). V trimming: 1 base; J trimming: 3 bases; junction bases outside the gene matches: 2. This CDR3 region has 14 residues. The data belong to a study of cytomegalovirus exposure and HLA in healthy donors. The sequenced sample was PBMCs. V and J are TRBV13 and TRBJ2-5, with 7 nucleotides matching TRBD1. The source of this sequence is a woman aged 50 to 65 in good health and CMV-seropositive. CDR3 bases: TGTGCCAGCAGCTTAGCCGGGACAGAAGAGACCCAGTACTTC. Translation: CASSLAGTEETQYF.